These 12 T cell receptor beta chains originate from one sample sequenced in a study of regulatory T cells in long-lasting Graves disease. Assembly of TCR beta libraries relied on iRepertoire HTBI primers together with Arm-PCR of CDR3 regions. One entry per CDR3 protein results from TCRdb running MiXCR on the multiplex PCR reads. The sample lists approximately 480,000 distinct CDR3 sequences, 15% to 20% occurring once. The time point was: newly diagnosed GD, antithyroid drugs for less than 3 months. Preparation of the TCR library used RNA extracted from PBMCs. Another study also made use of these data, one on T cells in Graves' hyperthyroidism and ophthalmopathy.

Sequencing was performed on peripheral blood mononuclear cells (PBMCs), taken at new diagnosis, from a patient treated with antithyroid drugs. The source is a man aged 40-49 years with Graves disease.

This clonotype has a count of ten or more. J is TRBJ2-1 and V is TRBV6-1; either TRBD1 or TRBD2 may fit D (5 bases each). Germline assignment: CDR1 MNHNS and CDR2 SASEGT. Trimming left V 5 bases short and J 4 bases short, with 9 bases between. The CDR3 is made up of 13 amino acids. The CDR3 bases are TGTGCCAGCAGTCCCGAGGGGTACAATGAGCAGTTCTTC. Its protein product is CASSPEGYNEQFF.

CDR3 coding DNA: TGTGCCACCGGGCTCAACAATGAGCAGTTCTTC. Amino acids: CATGLNNEQFF. V and J are TRBV15 and TRBJ2-1; no definite D call. Germline V gene lookup returns CDR1 LNHNV and CDR2 YYDKDF (reference sequence). V dropped 8 bases and J dropped 5 bases, with 7 bases sitting between them. The CDR3 has 11 residues.

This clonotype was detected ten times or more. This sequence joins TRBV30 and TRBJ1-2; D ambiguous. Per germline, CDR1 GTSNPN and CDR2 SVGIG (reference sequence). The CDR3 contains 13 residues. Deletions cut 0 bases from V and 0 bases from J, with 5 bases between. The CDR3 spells CAWSVEANYGYTF. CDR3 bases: TGTGCCTGGAGTGTAGAGGCTAACTATGGCTACACCTTC.

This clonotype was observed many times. CDR3 bases: TGTGCCAGCAGTCCACTAGCGGGAGGGCCAAACGGGGAGCTGTTTTTT. Translated: CASSPLAGGPNGELFF. The chain combines TRBV2 with TRBJ2-2; 13 bases line up with TRBD2. Per germline, CDR1 SNHLY and CDR2 FYNNEI. This CDR3 comprises 16 residues. J was trimmed by 7 bases and V by 5 bases; bases with no gene match: 7.

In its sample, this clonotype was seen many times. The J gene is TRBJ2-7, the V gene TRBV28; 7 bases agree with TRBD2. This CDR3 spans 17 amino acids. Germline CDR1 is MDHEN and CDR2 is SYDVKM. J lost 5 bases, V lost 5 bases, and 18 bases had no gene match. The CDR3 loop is CASSPGLVSLRFDEQYF. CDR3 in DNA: TGTGCCAGCAGTCCCGGACTAGTTAGCTTGAGATTCGACGAGCAGTACTTC.

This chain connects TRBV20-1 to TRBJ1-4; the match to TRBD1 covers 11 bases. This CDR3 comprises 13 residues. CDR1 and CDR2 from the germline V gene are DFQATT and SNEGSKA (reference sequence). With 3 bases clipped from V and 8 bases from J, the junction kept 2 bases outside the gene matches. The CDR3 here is CSASRTGGEKLFF. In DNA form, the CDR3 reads TGCAGTGCTAGTAGGACAGGGGGCGAAAAACTGTTTTTT.

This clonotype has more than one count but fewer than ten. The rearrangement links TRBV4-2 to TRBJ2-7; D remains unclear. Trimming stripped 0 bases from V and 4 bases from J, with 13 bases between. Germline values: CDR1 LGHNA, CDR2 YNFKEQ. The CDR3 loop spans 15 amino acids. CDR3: CASSQDLLGSYEQYF. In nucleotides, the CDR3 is TGTGCCAGCAGCCAAGACCTGTTAGGTTCGTACGAGCAGTACTTC.

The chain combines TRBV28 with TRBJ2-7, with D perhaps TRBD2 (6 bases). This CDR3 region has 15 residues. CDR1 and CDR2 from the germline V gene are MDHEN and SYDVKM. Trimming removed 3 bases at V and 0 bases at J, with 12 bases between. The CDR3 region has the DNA TGTGCCAGCAGTTTGGCCCGGGAGCCCTCCTACGAGCAGTACTTC. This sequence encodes CASSLAREPSYEQYF.

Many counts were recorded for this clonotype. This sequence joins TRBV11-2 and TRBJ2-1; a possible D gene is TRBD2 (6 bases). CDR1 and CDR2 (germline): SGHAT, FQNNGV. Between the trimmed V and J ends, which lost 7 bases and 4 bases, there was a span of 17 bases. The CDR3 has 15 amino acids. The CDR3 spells CASTTPWRGYNEQFF. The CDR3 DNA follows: TGTGCCAGCACCACCCCGTGGAGGGGATACAATGAGCAGTTCTTC.

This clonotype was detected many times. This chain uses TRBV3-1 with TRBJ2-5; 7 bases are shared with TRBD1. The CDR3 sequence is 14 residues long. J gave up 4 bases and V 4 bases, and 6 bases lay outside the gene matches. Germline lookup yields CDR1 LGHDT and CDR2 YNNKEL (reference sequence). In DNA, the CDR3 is TGTGCCAGCAGCCGGACAGGCGCAGGAGAGACCCAGTACTTC. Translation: CASSRTGAGETQYF.

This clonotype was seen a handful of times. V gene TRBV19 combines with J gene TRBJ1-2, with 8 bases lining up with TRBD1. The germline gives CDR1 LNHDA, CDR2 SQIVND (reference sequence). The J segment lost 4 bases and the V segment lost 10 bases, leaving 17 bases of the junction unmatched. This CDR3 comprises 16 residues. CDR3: CATTPTGAYSGYGYTF. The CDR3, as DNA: TGTGCCACCACACCGACAGGGGCGTATTCTGGCTATGGCTACACCTTC.

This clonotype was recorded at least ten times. CDR3: CASSQYSTGELFF. The CDR3 nucleotides read TGTGCCAGCAGCCAATACTCAACCGGGGAGCTGTTTTTT. The chain combines TRBV3-1 with TRBJ2-2; no clear D. Trimming removed 2 bases from V and 5 bases from J, with 6 bases in between. Germline CDR1 LGHDT, CDR2 YNNKEL (reference sequence). The CDR3 sequence is 13 residues long.